The rows below give T cell receptor beta chains drawn from one sample of a study of blood T cell repertoires in COVID-19. Here immunoSEQ multiplex PCR was the method, and the copy in TCRdb shows in-frame clones only, minus some. The sample shows around 75,000 clones, about 89% of them seen only once. Sequences were obtained from peripheral blood. The source is a man in his fifties or sixties with acute or convalescent COVID-19. CDR3s include the opening cysteine and the closing phenylalanine or tryptophan. A D gene is named only where the DNA matches it firmly. The size field is filled for only some rows; it gives once, few, many or a size class.

d_call	cdr3_length	v_call	clone_size	j_call	cdr3_aa	cdr3_nt
TRBD1	14	TRBV6-5	NA	TRBJ1-5	CASSFGQGGQPQHF	TGTGCCAGCAGTTTTGGACAGGGAGGTCAGCCCCAGCATTTT
TRBD2	19	TRBV15	once	TRBJ2-2	CATSRDGVSGRSGTGELFF	TGTGCCACCAGCAGAGATGGGGTTAGCGGGAGATCGGGCACCGGGGAGCTGTTTTTT
TRBD1	14	TRBV5-5	NA	TRBJ1-5	CASSLKGAGQPQHF	TGTGCCAGCAGCCTGAAGGGGGCCGGTCAGCCCCAGCATTTT
TRBD1	15	TRBV7-3	NA	TRBJ2-5	CASSGTGVEQETQYF	TGTGCCAGCAGCGGGACAGGGGTCGAACAAGAGACCCAGTACTTC
NA	16	TRBV10-3	NA	TRBJ1-1	CAISDGPAGLNTEAFF	TGTGCCATCAGTGACGGTCCGGCGGGACTGAACACTGAAGCTTTCTTT
TRBD2	14	TRBV6-1	NA	TRBJ2-1	CASSDQRGYNEQFF	TGTGCCAGCAGTGATCAGCGGGGGTACAATGAGCAGTTCTTC
NA	13	TRBV12-3/TRBV12-4	NA	TRBJ2-3	CASSSLSTDTQYF	TGTGCCAGCAGTTCCCTGAGCACAGATACGCAGTATTTT
NA	13	TRBV21-1	few	TRBJ1-2	CASREQVNYGYTF	TGTGCCAGCAGGGAACAGGTGAACTATGGCTACACCTTC
TRBD1	14	TRBV3-1/TRBV3-2	NA	TRBJ1-5	CASSPTGNNQPQHF	TGTGCCAGCAGCCCGACAGGGAACAATCAGCCCCAGCATTTT
NA	14	TRBV5-6	NA	TRBJ1-5	CASSQGHSNQPQHF	TGTGCCAGCAGCCAGGGACACAGCAATCAGCCCCAGCATTTT
NA	16	TRBV24-1	NA	TRBJ2-6	CATSGTGPSGANVLTF	TGTGCCACCAGTGGAACAGGGCCCTCTGGGGCCAACGTCCTGACTTTC
NA	14	TRBV4-1	NA	TRBJ2-5	CASSQRGGSETQYF	TGCGCCAGCAGCCAGAGAGGGGGTTCGGAGACCCAGTACTTC
NA	14	TRBV5-1	NA	TRBJ2-1	CASSPRSSYNEQFF	TGCGCCAGCAGCCCCCGGAGCTCCTACAATGAGCAGTTCTTC
TRBD1	14	TRBV18	NA	TRBJ1-3	CASSPDRAGNTIYF	TGTGCCAGCTCACCCGACAGGGCGGGAAACACCATATATTTT
TRBD1	14	TRBV10-3	NA	TRBJ1-5	CAISDRQGNQPQHF	TGTGCCATCAGTGATAGACAGGGGAATCAGCCCCAGCATTTT
NA	15	TRBV5-1	NA	TRBJ2-5	CASSLAPQGQETQYF	TGCGCCAGCAGCTTGGCGCCACAGGGCCAAGAGACCCAGTACTTC